This T cell receptor (beta chain) was retrieved from a study of spatial heterogeneity in lung cancer. Study details: Sequencing was performed on follow-up PBMC samples when available, collected at a median of roughly two years after resection. Mean representation of each unique TCR and UMI combination in the raw reads exceeded 8.5 occurrences.

TCRdb ran MiXCR on the 5' RACE reads and lists one entry per CDR3 protein. The profile shows 85,000 to 100,000 distinct CDR3 sequences, approximately 19% of them singletons. Findings and caveats of the study: Ubiquitous expanded tumor TCRs were observed in blood more at resection than follow-up.

Time point defined: blood at routine non-recurrence follow-up after resection. Turning to this clonotype: As yet, its antigen is unknown.

The specimen was PBMCs, collected at follow-up. The source of this sequence is a male donor with early-stage non-small cell lung cancer.

The CDR3 spells CASSVGMTSEGELFF. The CDR3 nucleotides read TGTGCCAGCAGCGTAGGTATGACCTCCGAGGGGGAGCTGTTTTTT. The genes are TRBV9 and TRBJ2-2; D gene uncertain. The CDR3 totals 15 residues. Germline CDR1 reads SGDLS; CDR2 reads YYNGEE. V was clipped by 0 bases and J by 8 bases, with 14 bases between them.